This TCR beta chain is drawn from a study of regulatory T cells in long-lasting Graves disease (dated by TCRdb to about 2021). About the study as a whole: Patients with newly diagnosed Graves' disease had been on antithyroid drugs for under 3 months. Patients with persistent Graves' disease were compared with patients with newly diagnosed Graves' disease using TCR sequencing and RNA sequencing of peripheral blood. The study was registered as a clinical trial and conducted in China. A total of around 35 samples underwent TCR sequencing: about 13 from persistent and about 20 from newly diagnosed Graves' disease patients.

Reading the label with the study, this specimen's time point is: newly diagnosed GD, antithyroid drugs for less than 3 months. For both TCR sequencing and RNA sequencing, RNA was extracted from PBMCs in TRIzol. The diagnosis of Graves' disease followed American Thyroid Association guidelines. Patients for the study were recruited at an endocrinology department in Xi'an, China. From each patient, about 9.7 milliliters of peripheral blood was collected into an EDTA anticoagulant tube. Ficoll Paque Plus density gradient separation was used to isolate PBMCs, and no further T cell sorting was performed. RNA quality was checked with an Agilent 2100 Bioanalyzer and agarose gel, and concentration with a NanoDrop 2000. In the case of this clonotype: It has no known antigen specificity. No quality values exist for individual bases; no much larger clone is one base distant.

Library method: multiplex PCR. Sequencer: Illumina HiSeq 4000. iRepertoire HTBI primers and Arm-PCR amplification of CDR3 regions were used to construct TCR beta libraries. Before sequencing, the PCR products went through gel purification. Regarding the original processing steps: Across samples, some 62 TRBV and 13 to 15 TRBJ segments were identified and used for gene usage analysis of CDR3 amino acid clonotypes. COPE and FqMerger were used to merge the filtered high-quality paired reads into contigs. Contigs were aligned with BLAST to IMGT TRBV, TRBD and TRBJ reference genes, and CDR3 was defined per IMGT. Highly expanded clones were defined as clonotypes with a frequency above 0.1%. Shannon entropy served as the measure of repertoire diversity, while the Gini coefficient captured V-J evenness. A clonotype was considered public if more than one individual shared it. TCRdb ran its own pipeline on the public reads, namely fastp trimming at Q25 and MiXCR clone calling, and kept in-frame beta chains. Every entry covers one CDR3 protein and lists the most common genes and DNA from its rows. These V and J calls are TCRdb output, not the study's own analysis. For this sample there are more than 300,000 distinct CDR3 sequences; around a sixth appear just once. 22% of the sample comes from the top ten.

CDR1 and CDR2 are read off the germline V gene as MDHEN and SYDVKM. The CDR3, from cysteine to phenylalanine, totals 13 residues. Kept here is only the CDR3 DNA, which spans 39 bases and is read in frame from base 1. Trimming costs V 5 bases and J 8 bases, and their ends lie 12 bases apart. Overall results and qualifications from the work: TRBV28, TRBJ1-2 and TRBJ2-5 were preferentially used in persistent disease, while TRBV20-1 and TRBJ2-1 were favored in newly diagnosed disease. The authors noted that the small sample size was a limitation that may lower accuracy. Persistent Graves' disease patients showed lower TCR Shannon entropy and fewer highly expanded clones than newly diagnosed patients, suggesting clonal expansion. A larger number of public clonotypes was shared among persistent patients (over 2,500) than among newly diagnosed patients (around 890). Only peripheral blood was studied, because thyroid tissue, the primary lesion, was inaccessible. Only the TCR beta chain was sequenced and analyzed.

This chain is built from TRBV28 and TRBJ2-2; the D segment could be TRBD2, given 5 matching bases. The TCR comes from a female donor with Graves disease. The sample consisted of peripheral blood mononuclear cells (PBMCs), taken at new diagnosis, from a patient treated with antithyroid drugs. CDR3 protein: CASSPTREGELFF. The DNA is TGTGCCAGCAGTCCAACAAGGGAGGGGGAGCTGTTTTTT.